This TCR beta chain was captured in a study of blood T cell repertoires in COVID-19. Study in general: The United States, Italy and Spain supplied acute and convalescent COVID-19 samples.

The CDR3 extends over 14 amino acids. The ends were cut back, 1 base at V and 4 bases at J, with 11 bases in the middle. Germline V gene lookup returns CDR1 MNHNS and CDR2 SASEGT. Worth noting for this clone: This same CDR3 is encoded by further DNA sequences in the sample.

Participants were aged roughly 18 to 90 years, lived in around 25 US areas, and enrolled virtually. Recovered status applied to Cohort 3 donors who had two consecutive negative PCRs. It also applied to those with clearance or with symptom resolution. Authors' processing steps: Amplification with reference gene primers provided the estimates of nucleated cell counts. Generated by immunoSEQ multiplex PCR, the TCRdb table keeps only in-frame clones and is missing some. V and J calls plus clone size are reproduced from that table; the DNA served to infer D and trimming. In the table there are about 140,000 clones, around 87% of which are singletons.

The clonotype was recovered from a man aged 60 to 69 who had recovered from COVID-19. Sequenced: PBMCs or T cells enriched from blood (not recorded which). The V gene is TRBV6-1, the J gene TRBJ2-7; TRBD1 might be the D (6 bases). Here the CDR3 reads CASSEVGRGYEQYF. DNA of the CDR3: TGTGCCAGCAGTGAAGTGGGCAGGGGATACGAGCAGTACTTC.